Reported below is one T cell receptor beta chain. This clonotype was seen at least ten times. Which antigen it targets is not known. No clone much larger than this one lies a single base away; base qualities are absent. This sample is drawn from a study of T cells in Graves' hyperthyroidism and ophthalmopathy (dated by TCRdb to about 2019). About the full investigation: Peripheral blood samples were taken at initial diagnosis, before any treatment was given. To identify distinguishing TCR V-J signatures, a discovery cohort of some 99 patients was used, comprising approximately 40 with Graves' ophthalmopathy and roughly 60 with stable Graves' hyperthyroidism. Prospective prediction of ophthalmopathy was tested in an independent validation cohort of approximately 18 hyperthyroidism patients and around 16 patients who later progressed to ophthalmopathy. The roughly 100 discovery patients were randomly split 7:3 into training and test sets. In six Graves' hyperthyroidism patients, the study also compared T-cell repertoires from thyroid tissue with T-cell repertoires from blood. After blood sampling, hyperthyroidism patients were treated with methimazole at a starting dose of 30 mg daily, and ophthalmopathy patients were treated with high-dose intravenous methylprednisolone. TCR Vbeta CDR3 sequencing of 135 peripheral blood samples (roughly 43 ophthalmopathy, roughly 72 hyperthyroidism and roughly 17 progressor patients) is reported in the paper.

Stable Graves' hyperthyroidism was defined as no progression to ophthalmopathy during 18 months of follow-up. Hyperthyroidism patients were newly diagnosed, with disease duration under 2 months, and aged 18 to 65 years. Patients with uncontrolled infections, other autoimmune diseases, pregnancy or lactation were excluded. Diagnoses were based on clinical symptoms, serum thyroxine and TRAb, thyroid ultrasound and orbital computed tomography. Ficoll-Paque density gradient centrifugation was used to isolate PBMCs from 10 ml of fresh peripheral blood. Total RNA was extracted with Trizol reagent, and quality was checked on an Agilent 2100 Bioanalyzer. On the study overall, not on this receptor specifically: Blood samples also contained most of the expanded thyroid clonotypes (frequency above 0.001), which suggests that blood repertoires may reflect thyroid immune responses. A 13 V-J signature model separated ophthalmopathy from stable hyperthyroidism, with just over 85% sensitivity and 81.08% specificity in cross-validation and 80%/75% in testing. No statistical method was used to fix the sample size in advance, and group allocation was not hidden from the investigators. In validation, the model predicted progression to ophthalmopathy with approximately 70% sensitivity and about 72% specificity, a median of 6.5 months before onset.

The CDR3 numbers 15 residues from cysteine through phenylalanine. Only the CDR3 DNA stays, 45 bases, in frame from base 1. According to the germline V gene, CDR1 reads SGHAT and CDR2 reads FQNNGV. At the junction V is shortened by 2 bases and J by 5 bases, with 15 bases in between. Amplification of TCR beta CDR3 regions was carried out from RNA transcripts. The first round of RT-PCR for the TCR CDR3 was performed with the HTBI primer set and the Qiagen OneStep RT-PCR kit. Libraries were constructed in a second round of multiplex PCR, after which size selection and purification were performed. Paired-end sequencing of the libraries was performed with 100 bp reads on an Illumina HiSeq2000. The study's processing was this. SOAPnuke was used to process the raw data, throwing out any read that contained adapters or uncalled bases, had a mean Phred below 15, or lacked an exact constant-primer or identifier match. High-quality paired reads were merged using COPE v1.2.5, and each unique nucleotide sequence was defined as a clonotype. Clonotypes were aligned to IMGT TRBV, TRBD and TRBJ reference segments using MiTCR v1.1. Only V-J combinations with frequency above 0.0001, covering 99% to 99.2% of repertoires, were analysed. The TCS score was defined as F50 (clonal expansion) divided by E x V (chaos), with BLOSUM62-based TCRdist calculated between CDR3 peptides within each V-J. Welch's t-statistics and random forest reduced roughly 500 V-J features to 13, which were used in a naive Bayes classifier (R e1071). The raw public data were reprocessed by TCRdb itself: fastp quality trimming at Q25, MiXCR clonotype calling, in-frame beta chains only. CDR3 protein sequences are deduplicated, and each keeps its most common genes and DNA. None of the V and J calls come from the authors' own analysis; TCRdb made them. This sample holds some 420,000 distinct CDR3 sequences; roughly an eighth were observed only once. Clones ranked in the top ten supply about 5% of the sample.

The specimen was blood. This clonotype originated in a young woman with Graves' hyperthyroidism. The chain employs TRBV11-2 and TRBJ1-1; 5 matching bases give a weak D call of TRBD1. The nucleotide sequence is TGTGCCAGCAGCTTACCGGGACGGGGAAGGACTGAAGCTTTCTTT. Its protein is CASSLPGRGRTEAFF.